These 21 T cell receptor beta chains originate from one sample sequenced in a study of blood T cell repertoires in COVID-19. Sequencing used immunoSEQ multiplex PCR; TCRdb keeps in-frame clones, though not all of them. Among some 140,000 clones listed, about 76% were seen once. Sequenced: peripheral blood. The source of these receptors is an older man with acute or convalescent COVID-19.

This chain connects TRBV7-8 to TRBJ1-5, with D maybe TRBD1 (5 bases). This CDR3 has 17 amino acids. V was pared by 1 base and J by 2 bases, with 15 bases between. Germline V gene sequence: CDR1 SGHVS, CDR2 FQNEAQ. CDR3 in amino acids: CASSLGGGRGGNQPQHF. The DNA of the CDR3 is TGTGCCAGCAGCTTAGGAGGAGGGAGAGGGGGCAATCAGCCCCAGCATTTT.

The chain is built from TRBV11-2 and TRBJ2-5, with 12 bases lining up with TRBD1. The junction had 5 bases not matched to a gene; V was cut back by 4 bases and J by 5 bases. Per the germline V gene, CDR1 is SGHAT and CDR2 is FQNNGV. This CDR3 is 15 amino acids long. CDR3 DNA sequence: TGTGCCAGCAGCTACGGGACAGGGGGCGATGAGACCCAGTACTTC. It specifies CASSYGTGGDETQYF.

This clone was counted once. The chain uses TRBV25-1 and TRBJ1-2; the match to TRBD1 covers 10 bases. This CDR3 spans 15 amino acids. The trim removed 1 base at V and 3 bases at J, leaving 2 bases unmatched. Germline loops: CDR1 MGHDK, CDR2 SYGVNS. CDR3 coding DNA: TGTGCCAGCAGTGAATTAGGACAGGGGGACTATGGCTACACCTTC. Protein sequence: CASSELGQGDYGYTF.

The J gene is TRBJ2-6, the V gene TRBV4-1, with D possibly TRBD2 on 6 matching bases. V was pared by 4 bases and J by 1 base, with 8 bases between. The V gene's germline CDR1 is MGHRA and CDR2 YSYEKL. CDR3 length: 15 residues. The CDR3 protein is CASSLAVSGANVLTF. The DNA for the CDR3 is TGCGCCAGCAGCCTAGCGGTTTCTGGGGCCAACGTCCTGACTTTC.

The V gene is TRBV6-5, the J gene TRBJ2-1; D is possibly TRBD2 (5 bases). Trimming pared 6 bases from V and 4 bases from J, leaving 13 bases between. The germline V gene encodes CDR1 MNHEY and CDR2 SVGAGI. The length of the CDR3 is 14 residues. The CDR3 is CASRLMPGYNEQFF. CDR3 nucleotides: TGTGCCAGCAGGCTTATGCCGGGGTACAATGAGCAGTTCTTC.

The V call is TRBV5-1, the J call TRBJ2-1; 11 bases are shared with TRBD1. The CDR3 totals 16 residues. Trimming removed 7 bases from V and 7 bases from J; junction bases left unmatched: 13. Per germline, CDR1 SGHRS and CDR2 YFSETQ. Here the CDR3 DNA reads TGCGCCAGCCGCCCTGGTGGGACAGGGGGGAGGAATGAGCAGTTCTTC. It translates to CASRPGGTGGRNEQFF.

This clone was observed once. The chain links TRBV12-3 or TRBV12-4 to TRBJ2-5; D gene uncertain. The CDR3 is 13 residues long. Trimming removed 2 bases from V and 2 bases from J, with 6 bases in between. The CDR3 DNA is TGTGCCAGCAGTTTACTTTTTCAAGAGACCCAGTACTTC. Residues: CASSLLFQETQYF.

The chain is built from TRBV7-2 and TRBJ1-6, with D hard to call. Germline assignment: CDR1 SGHTA and CDR2 FQGNSA. CDR3 length: 17 residues. V was cut by 5 bases and J by 5 bases, with 19 bases left in between. CDR3 sequence: CASSVRPIYGHNSPLHF. CDR3 coding DNA: TGTGCCAGCAGCGTCAGACCTATCTATGGGCATAATTCACCCCTCCACTTT.

The chain links TRBV6-5 to TRBJ2-5; D not resolved. This CDR3 contains 13 residues. Germline lookup yields CDR1 MNHEY and CDR2 SVGAGI. Deletions cut 6 bases from V and 7 bases from J, with 15 bases between. The CDR3 DNA follows: TGTGCCAGCAGCAGTAGCCGCTTTGGGACCCAGTACTTC. Amino acids: CASSSSRFGTQYF.

The rearrangement joins TRBV3-1 (or the pseudogene TRBV3-2) to TRBJ1-2; D call uncertain. The germline V gene encodes CDR1 LGHDT and CDR2 YNNKEL (reference sequence). This CDR3 is 16 amino acids long. Trimming shortened V by 0 bases and J by 4 bases, and 15 bases separated the two germline ends. DNA of the CDR3: TGTGCCAGCAGCCAAGATACACAGCTTAACCTCTATGGCTACACCTTC. Translation: CASSQDTQLNLYGYTF.

The chain uses TRBV11-3 and TRBJ2-2, with 7 nucleotides matching TRBD2. Germline V lookup: CDR1 SGHNT, CDR2 YENEEA. CDR3 size: 15 residues. J lost 2 bases, V lost 5 bases, and 5 bases had no gene match. In nucleotides, the CDR3 is TGTGCCAGCAGCATTAGCGGGCCTAACACCGGGGAGCTGTTTTTT. Protein: CASSISGPNTGELFF.

This chain uses TRBV15 with TRBJ2-5; D is unclear. Germline assignment: CDR1 LNHNV and CDR2 YYDKDF (reference sequence). The length of the CDR3 is 14 residues. Trimming cost V 0 bases and J 2 bases, with 7 bases left between them. The DNA for the CDR3 is TGTGCCACCAGCAGAGAAAGGCGGCAAGAGACCCAGTACTTC. Its protein is CATSRERRQETQYF.

The V gene is TRBV12-3 or TRBV12-4, the J gene TRBJ2-1; D is ambiguous. The CDR3 is 12 amino acids. V shed 5 bases and J shed 7 bases, with 9 bases lying between them. CDR3 loop: CASSPTENEQFF. CDR3 in DNA: TGTGCCAGCAGTCCGACGGAGAATGAGCAGTTCTTC.

The chain couples TRBV15 to TRBJ1-3, with D hard to call. With 4 bases removed from V and 4 bases from J, the gap between germline ends came to 14 bases. The CDR3 contains 15 residues. Germline-derived CDR1 and CDR2 are LNHNV and YYDKDF (reference sequence). CDR3 loop: CATSKSGNLGNTIYF. CDR3 in DNA: TGTGCCACCAGCAAGAGCGGGAACCTGGGAAACACCATATATTTT.

The rearrangement joins TRBV25-1 to TRBJ2-3, with 10 bases fitting TRBD1. Germline V gene sequence: CDR1 MGHDK, CDR2 SYGVNS. J lost 3 bases, V lost 6 bases, and 3 bases had no gene match. This CDR3 spans 14 amino acids. CDR3 in DNA: TGTGCCAGCAGGACAGGGGGCAATACAGATACGCAGTATTTT. This gives the protein CASRTGGNTDTQYF.

This chain links TRBV7-9 with TRBJ2-2, with D unresolved. V shed 1 base and J shed 3 bases, with 6 bases lying between them. The CDR3 contains 14 residues. CDR1 is SEHNR, CDR2 FQNEAQ, per germline (reference sequence). CDR3 sequence: CASSLVSDTGELFF. In DNA, the CDR3 is TGTGCCAGCAGCTTAGTATCGGACACCGGGGAGCTGTTTTTT.

This chain connects TRBV5-1 to TRBJ2-3; TRBD2 is a possible D gene (5 bases). V lost 6 bases, J lost 6 bases, and 17 bases lay in between. The CDR3 spans 14 residues. The germline gives CDR1 SGHRS, CDR2 YFSETQ. CDR3 coding DNA: TGCGCCAGCAACACACGCGGGTTGGAGGATACGCAGTATTTT. This codes for CASNTRGLEDTQYF.

This chain connects TRBV30 to TRBJ1-4; TRBD1 is a possible D gene (5 bases). This CDR3 comprises 13 residues. Germline-derived CDR1 and CDR2 are GTSNPN and SVGIG (reference sequence). The ends were cut back, 7 bases at V and 4 bases at J, with 13 bases in the middle. CDR3 DNA: TGTGCCTCTGGGGCCCGCGGTAATGAAAAACTGTTTTTT. Protein sequence: CASGARGNEKLFF. Complete variable domain (other parts from reference TRBV30 and TRBJ1-4): SQTIHQWPATLVQPVGSPLSLECTVEGTSNPNLYWYRQAAGRGLQLLFYSVGIGQISSEVPQNLSASRPQDRQFILSSKKLLLSDSGFYLCASGARGNEKLFFGSGTQLSVL.

This sequence joins TRBV28 and TRBJ1-4, with a weak D call TRBD1 (6 bases). Trimming left V 4 bases short and J 4 bases short, with 13 bases between. Per germline, CDR1 MDHEN and CDR2 SYDVKM. The CDR3 has 15 amino acids. CDR3 loop: CASSSRTVNNEKLFF. In nucleotides, the CDR3 is TGTGCCAGCAGTTCTCGGACAGTAAATAATGAAAAACTGTTTTTT. The variable domain in full, completed from reference TRBV28 and TRBJ1-4, reads DVKVTQSSRYLVKRTGEKVFLECVQDMDHENMFWYRQDPGLGLRLIYFSYDVKMKEKGDIPEGYSVSREKKERFSLILESASTNQTSMYLCASSSRTVNNEKLFFGSGTQLSVL.

The rearrangement links TRBV5-1 to TRBJ2-7; tentative D call: TRBD2 (6 bases). This CDR3 comprises 14 residues. V dropped 2 bases and J dropped 6 bases, with 15 bases sitting between them. CDR1 and CDR2 (germline): SGHRS, YFSETQ. Written as DNA, the CDR3 is TGCGCCAGCAGCTTAAATCGCGGAGGGGTCGAGCAGTACTTC. Its protein product is CASSLNRGGVEQYF.

The chain has TRBV3-1 (or the pseudogene TRBV3-2) and TRBJ1-3; D is undetermined. The V gene lost 0 bases and the J gene lost 0 bases, with 9 bases spanning the gap. There are 16 residues in the CDR3. CDR1 is LGHDT, CDR2 YNNKEL, per germline (reference sequence). DNA of the CDR3: TGTGCCAGCAGCCAAGACGTGGCAGTCTCTGGAAACACCATATATTTT. Amino acids: CASSQDVAVSGNTIYF.